Below are 16 T cell receptor beta chains sequenced from a single sample in a study of blood T cell repertoires in COVID-19. Clones were read by immunoSEQ multiplex PCR, and TCRdb kept only the in-frame ones, dropping some. The sample gives under 150,000 clones, roughly 72% of which show up once; 11% is in the top ten. Specimen: peripheral blood. The receptors originated from a human donor in a cohort sampled during active COVID-19.

This chain links TRBV5-4 with TRBJ1-6, with D unclear. V lost 4 bases and J 7 bases, leaving 6 bases between the germline ends. Per the germline V gene, CDR1 is SGHNT and CDR2 is YYREEE (reference sequence). The CDR3 is 12 residues long. The CDR3 DNA reads as TGTGCCAGCAGCAACTCAAATTCACCCCTCCACTTT. It is translated as CASSNSNSPLHF. Filled out from reference TRBV5-4 and TRBJ1-6, the complete variable domain reads ETGVTQSPTHLIKTRGQQVTLRCSSQSGHNTVSWYQQALGQGPQFIFQYYREEENGRGNFPPRFSGLQFPNYSSELNVNALELDDSALYLCASSNSNSPLHFGNGTRLTVT.

The chain joins TRBV6-6 to TRBJ2-3; 9 bases line up with TRBD2. CDR1 and CDR2 from the germline V gene are MNHNY and SVGAGI (reference sequence). The junction had 10 bases not matched to a gene; V was cut back by 7 bases and J by 2 bases. This CDR3 is built from 16 residues. This CDR3 reads CASKVRSGGYTDTQYF. The CDR3 DNA reads TGTGCCAGCAAAGTGAGAAGCGGGGGGTACACAGATACGCAGTATTTT.

V and J are TRBV7-9 and TRBJ2-7, with TRBD1 matching over 7 bases. The germline V gene has CDR1 SEHNR and CDR2 FQNEAQ (reference sequence). Trimming cost V 1 base and J 1 base; bases outside gene matches: 7. The CDR3 loop spans 16 amino acids. The CDR3 protein is CASSLGGQGESYEQYF. CDR3 coding DNA: TGTGCCAGCAGCTTAGGGGGGCAGGGGGAGTCCTACGAGCAGTACTTC.

The count of this clone is one. The gene calls are TRBV6-5 and TRBJ2-7; D is possibly TRBD1 (5 bases). V lost 3 bases, J lost 5 bases, and 8 bases lay in between. Germline CDR1 is MNHEY and CDR2 is SVGAGI. The length of the CDR3 is 12 residues. The CDR3 DNA is TGTGCCAGCAGTTATAGGGGCCACGAGCAGTACTTC. The encoded protein is CASSYRGHEQYF.

This sequence joins TRBV7-9 and TRBJ2-1; D is possibly TRBD2 (5 bases). The CDR3 contains 16 residues. Between the trimmed V and J ends, which lost 2 bases and 0 bases, there was a span of 11 bases. From germline, CDR1 is SEHNR and CDR2 FQNEAQ (reference sequence). The CDR3 is CASSLSGRSSYNEQFF. The CDR3 DNA follows: TGTGCCAGCAGCTTAAGCGGCAGAAGCTCCTACAATGAGCAGTTCTTC.

This chain uses TRBV25-1 with TRBJ2-2, with 10 bases fitting TRBD1. This CDR3 has 16 residues. Germline V CDR1 and CDR2: MGHDK, SYGVNS. Trimming removed 4 bases from V and 7 bases from J; junction bases left unmatched: 9. The CDR3 here is CASSGELDRGGGELFF. For the CDR3, the DNA is TGTGCCAGCAGTGGAGAGCTGGACAGGGGGGGCGGGGAGCTGTTTTTT.

The chain recombines TRBV2 with TRBJ1-2, with TRBD1 identical over 8 bases. V gave up 8 bases and J gave up 2 bases; unmatched junction bases: 13. Germline CDR1 and CDR2: SNHLY and FYNNEI. This CDR3 spans 16 amino acids. CDR3 in amino acids: CASAGGDRWGNYGYTF. CDR3 bases: TGTGCCAGCGCCGGTGGGGACAGGTGGGGGAACTATGGCTACACCTTC. Full variable domain (rest looked up from reference TRBV2 and TRBJ1-2): EPEVTQTPSHQVTQMGQEVILRCVPISNHLYFYWYRQILGQKVEFLVSFYNNEISEKSEIFDDQFSVERPDGSNFTLKIRSTKLEDSAMYFCASAGGDRWGNYGYTFGSGTRLTVV.

The chain combines TRBV11-2 with TRBJ1-1; D unclear. The CDR3 is 13 amino acids. V lost 1 base and J 6 bases, leaving 9 bases between the germline ends. Germline loops: CDR1 SGHAT, CDR2 FQNNGV. Written as DNA, the CDR3 is TGTGCCAGCAGCTTAGCCTCCGGGGCTGAAGCTTTCTTT. Encoded protein: CASSLASGAEAFF.

This rearrangement joins TRBV7-6 to TRBJ1-4; D possibly corresponds to TRBD1 (5 bases). Germline V CDR1 and CDR2: SGHVS, FNYEAQ. The V end lost 5 bases, the J end lost 2 bases, and 12 bases lay between the germline ends. The length of the CDR3 is 15 residues. CDR3 amino acids: CASSGIGVTNEKLFF. Written as DNA, the CDR3 is TGTGCCAGCAGCGGCATAGGGGTTACTAATGAAAAACTGTTTTTT. Complete variable domain (other parts from reference TRBV7-6 and TRBJ1-4): GAGVSQSPRYKVTKRGQDVALRCDPISGHVSLYWYRQALGQGPEFLTYFNYEAQQDKSGLPNDRFSAERPEGSISTLTIQRTEQRDSAMYRCASSGIGVTNEKLFFGSGTQLSVL.

The chain joins TRBV5-4 to TRBJ2-1; D not certain. This CDR3 region has 15 residues. Trimming took off 0 bases at V and 0 bases at J, with 7 bases between the two ends. Germline CDR1 reads SGHNT; CDR2 reads YYREEE (reference sequence). CDR3 region: CASSLEQSSYNEQFF. The CDR3 DNA reads as TGTGCCAGCAGCTTGGAACAGAGCTCCTACAATGAGCAGTTCTTC.

The rearrangement joins TRBV27 to TRBJ2-7; 10 nucleotides agree with TRBD1. J was trimmed by 7 bases and V by 6 bases; bases with no gene match: 6. CDR1 is MNHEY and CDR2 is SMNVEV in the germline V gene (reference sequence). The CDR3 loop spans 13 amino acids. CDR3: CASSLDRGREQYF. CDR3 in DNA: TGTGCCAGCAGCCTTGACAGGGGGCGGGAGCAGTACTTC.

The J gene is TRBJ2-5, the V gene TRBV7-2; 8 bases map to TRBD1. The length of the CDR3 is 12 residues. Per the germline V gene, CDR1 is SGHTA and CDR2 is FQGNSA. Unmatched junction bases numbered 5, after V lost 3 bases and J lost 11 bases. Here the CDR3 reads CASSFFRTGQYF. The DNA of the CDR3 is TGTGCCAGCAGCTTCTTTAGGACAGGGCAGTACTTC.

The V gene is TRBV11-2, the J gene TRBJ2-7; TRBD1 is a possible D gene (6 bases). Germline V gives CDR1 SGHAT, CDR2 FQNNGV. The CDR3 has 14 amino acids. With 5 bases removed from V and 5 bases from J, the gap between germline ends came to 16 bases. CDR3 sequence (DNA): TGTGCCAGCAGCCTCCTAGGGGGAGTCAACGAGCAGTACTTC. It is translated as CASSLLGGVNEQYF.

V and J are TRBV5-1 and TRBJ2-2, with 9 positions matching TRBD1. Trimming took 1 base from V and 3 from J; bases not matched to a gene: 4. Germline assignment: CDR1 SGHRS and CDR2 YFSETQ. The CDR3 consists of 16 residues. The CDR3 region is CASSLLQGAYTGELFF. CDR3 bases: TGCGCCAGCAGCTTGTTACAGGGGGCGTACACCGGGGAGCTGTTTTTT.

This clone appeared a single time. The chain combines TRBV27 with TRBJ1-2, with 8 bases aligning to TRBD1. Germline V gene lookup returns CDR1 MNHEY and CDR2 SMNVEV (reference sequence). J was trimmed by 2 bases and V by 5 bases; bases with no gene match: 7. This CDR3 has 15 residues. CDR3 in amino acids: CASSPKTGGNYGYTF. The CDR3 bases are TGTGCCAGCAGTCCCAAAACAGGGGGAAACTATGGCTACACCTTC.

The chain uses TRBV5-1 and TRBJ2-1, with 12 nucleotides matching TRBD2. The CDR3 covers 18 residues. The V gene end was trimmed by 3 bases and the J gene end by 5 bases; junction bases not matched to a gene: 12. Germline loops: CDR1 SGHRS, CDR2 YFSETQ. The CDR3 here is CASSSGTSGSGLHNEQFF. In DNA form, the CDR3 reads TGCGCCAGCAGCTCCGGGACTAGCGGGTCGGGCCTCCACAATGAGCAGTTCTTC.